This TCR beta chain was observed in a study of T-cell reconstitution after alpha-beta-depleted transplantation in children. Concerning this clonotype: As yet, its antigen is unknown.

CDR3 size: 13 residues. V lost 2 bases and J 1 base, leaving 6 bases between the germline ends. Germline CDR1 reads LGHDT; CDR2 reads YNNKEL (reference sequence). The TCRbeta library was prepared with unique molecular identifiers. TCRdb reanalysed the PCR reads using MiXCR and keeps one entry per CDR3 protein. The sample holds some 550,000 distinct CDR3 sequences, 23% seen once. Study-wide results and limits: The authors attributed T-cell counts and diversity one year after transplant mostly to newly produced T cells. Expanded graft clones, several hundred of them, were reportedly the source of alpha-beta T cells about two months after transplant. Surviving recipient T cells and thymic progenitors accounted for the high day-60 TCRbeta diversity observed in some patients.

V usage is TRBV3-1 and J usage is TRBJ2-7; unclear D gene. This receptor was obtained from a boy younger than two who had a stem cell transplant for acute myeloid leukemia, so the T cells may come from the graft donor. The source material was PBMCs, mostly from graft donor cells, sampled 360 days after TCRalphabeta/CD19-depleted stem cell transplant. For the CDR3, the DNA is TGTGCCAGCAGCCAAACCGCGTCCTACGAGCAGTACTTC. Translating gives CASSQTASYEQYF.